This T cell receptor beta chain is from a study of lymphopenia after photon versus proton radiotherapy. Assay used: immunoSEQ multiplex PCR; TCRdb lists only in-frame clones, some missing. The data hold 83,000 or so clones, with 83% observed a single time. The study's findings and limits: After lymphocyte nadir, photon-treated repertoires showed oligoclonal expansion, especially CD8+ Temra. Relative stability marked proton patients; photon patients lost diversity and naive cells. Authors raise, but do not show, better survival with proton therapy. In patients who died, overall survival fell as post-nadir TCR diversity dropped more.

Trimming removed 1 base from V and 0 bases from J, with 15 bases in between. Germline V gene lookup returns CDR1 SGHTA and CDR2 FQGNSA. This CDR3 contains 18 residues. About this clone itself: The antigen remains unidentified.

The sample in question was peripheral blood, obtained from a patient treated with proton-based radiotherapy. The rearrangement uses TRBV7-2 and TRBJ1-4; D perhaps matches TRBD1 (5 bases). The clonotype originates from a man aged 60 to 69 with pancreatic cancer. The CDR3 loop is CASSLVQGGLATNEKLFF. CDR3 nucleotides: TGTGCCAGCAGCTTAGTGCAGGGAGGGCTTGCAACTAATGAAAAACTGTTTTTT.